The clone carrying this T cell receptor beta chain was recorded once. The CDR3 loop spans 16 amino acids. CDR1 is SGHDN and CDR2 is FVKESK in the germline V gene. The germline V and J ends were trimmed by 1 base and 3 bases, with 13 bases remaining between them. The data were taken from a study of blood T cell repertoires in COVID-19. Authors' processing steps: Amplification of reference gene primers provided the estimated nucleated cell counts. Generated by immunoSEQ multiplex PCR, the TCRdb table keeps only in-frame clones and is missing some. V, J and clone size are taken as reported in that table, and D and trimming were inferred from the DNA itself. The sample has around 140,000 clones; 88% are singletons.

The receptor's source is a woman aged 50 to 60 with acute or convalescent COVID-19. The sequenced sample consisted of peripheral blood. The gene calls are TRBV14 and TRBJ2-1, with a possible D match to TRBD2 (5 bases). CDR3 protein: CASSQVEENYYNEQFF. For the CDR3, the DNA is TGTGCCAGCAGCCAAGTGGAGGAAAACTACTACAATGAGCAGTTCTTC.